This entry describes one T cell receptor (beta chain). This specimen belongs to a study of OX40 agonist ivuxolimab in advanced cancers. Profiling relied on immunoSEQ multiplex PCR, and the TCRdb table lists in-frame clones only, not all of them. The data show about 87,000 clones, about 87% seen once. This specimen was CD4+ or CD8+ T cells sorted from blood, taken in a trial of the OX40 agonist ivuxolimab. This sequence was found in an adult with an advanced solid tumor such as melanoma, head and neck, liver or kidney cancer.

This CDR3 reads CASSTRQGTSGANVLTF. The CDR3 coding sequence is TGTGCCAGCAGCACGCGACAGGGTACGTCTGGGGCCAACGTCCTGACTTTC. The gene calls are TRBV7-6 and TRBJ2-6, with 7 bases that match TRBD1. This CDR3 spans 17 amino acids. With 5 bases clipped from V and 1 base from J, the junction kept 8 bases outside the gene matches. CDR1 is SGHVS, CDR2 FNYEAQ, per germline.